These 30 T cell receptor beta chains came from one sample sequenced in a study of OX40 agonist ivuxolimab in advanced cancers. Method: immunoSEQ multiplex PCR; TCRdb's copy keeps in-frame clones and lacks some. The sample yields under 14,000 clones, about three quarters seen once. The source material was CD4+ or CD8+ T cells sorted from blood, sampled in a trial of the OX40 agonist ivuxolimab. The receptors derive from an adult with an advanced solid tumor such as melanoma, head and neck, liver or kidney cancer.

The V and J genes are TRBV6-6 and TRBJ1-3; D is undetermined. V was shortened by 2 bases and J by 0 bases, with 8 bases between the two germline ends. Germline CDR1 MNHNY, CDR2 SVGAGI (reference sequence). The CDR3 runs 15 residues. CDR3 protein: CASSYGADSGNTIYF. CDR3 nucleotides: TGTGCCAGCAGTTACGGAGCGGACTCTGGAAACACCATATATTTT.

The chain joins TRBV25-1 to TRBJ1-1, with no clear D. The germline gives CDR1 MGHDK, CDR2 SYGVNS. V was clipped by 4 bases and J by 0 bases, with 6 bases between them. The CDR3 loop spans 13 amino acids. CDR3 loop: CASSGLLNTEAFF. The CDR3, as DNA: TGTGCCAGCAGTGGCCTCTTGAACACTGAAGCTTTCTTT.

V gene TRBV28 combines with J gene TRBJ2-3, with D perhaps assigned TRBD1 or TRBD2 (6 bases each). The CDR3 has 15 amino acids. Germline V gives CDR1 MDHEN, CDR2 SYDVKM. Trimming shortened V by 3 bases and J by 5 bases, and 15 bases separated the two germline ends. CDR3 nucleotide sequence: TGTGCCAGCAGTTTGGGGGGCGGGTATGGAGATACGCAGTATTTT. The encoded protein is CASSLGGGYGDTQYF.

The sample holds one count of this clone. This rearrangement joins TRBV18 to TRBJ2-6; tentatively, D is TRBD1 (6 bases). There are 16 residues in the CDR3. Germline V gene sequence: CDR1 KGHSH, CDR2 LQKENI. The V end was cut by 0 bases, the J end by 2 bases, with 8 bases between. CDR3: CASSPPSGAGANVLTF. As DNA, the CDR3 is TGTGCCAGCTCACCACCTTCAGGGGCTGGGGCCAACGTCCTGACTTTC. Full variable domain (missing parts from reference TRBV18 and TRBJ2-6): NAGVMQNPRHLVRRRGQEARLRCSPMKGHSHVYWYRQLPEEGLKFMVYLQKENIIDESGMPKERFSAEFPKEGPSILRIQQVVRGDSAAYFCASSPPSGAGANVLTFGAGSRLTVL.

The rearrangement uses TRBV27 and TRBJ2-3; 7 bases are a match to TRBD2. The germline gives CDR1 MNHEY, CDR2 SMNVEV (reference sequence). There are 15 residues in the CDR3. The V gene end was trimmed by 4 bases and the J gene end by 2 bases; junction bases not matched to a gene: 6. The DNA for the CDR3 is TGTGCCAGCAGTTCCCGGGACTACATCACAGATACGCAGTATTTT. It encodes CASSSRDYITDTQYF.

CDR3 nucleotides: TGTGCCAGCAGGGGGCAGGGGCACTACGAGCAGTACTTC. It translates to CASRGQGHYEQYF. V gene TRBV7-9 combines with J gene TRBJ2-7; TRBD1 is a possible D gene (6 bases). The V end was cut by 6 bases, the J end by 3 bases, with 12 bases between. The CDR3 is 13 residues long. From germline, CDR1 is SEHNR and CDR2 FQNEAQ (reference sequence).

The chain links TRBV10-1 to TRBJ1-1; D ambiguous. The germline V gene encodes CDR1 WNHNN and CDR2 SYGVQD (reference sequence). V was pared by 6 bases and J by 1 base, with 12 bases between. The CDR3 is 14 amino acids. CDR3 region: CASSWERENTEAFF. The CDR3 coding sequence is TGCGCCAGCAGCTGGGAGAGAGAGAACACTGAAGCTTTCTTT.

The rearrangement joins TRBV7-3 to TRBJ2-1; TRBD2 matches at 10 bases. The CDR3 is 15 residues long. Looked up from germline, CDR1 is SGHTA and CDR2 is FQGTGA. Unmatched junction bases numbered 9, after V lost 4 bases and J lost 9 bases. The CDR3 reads CASSSVASGSSEQFF. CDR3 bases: TGTGCCAGCAGCTCAGTGGCTAGCGGGAGTTCTGAGCAGTTCTTC.

The CDR3 region has the DNA TGTGCCAGCTATGCCAGCTCCTACGAGCAGTACTTC. This codes for CASYASSYEQYF. This chain links TRBV27 with TRBJ2-7; D uncertain. Germline values: CDR1 MNHEY, CDR2 SMNVEV (reference sequence). The CDR3 extends over 12 amino acids. V was trimmed by 8 bases and J by 0 bases, leaving 8 bases between them.

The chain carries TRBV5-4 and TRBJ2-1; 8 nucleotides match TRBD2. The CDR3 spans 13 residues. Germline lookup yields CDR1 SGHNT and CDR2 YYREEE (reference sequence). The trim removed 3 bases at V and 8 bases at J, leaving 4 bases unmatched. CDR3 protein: CASSSGLGDEQFF. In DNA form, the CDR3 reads TGTGCCAGCAGCTCGGGACTAGGGGATGAGCAGTTCTTC.

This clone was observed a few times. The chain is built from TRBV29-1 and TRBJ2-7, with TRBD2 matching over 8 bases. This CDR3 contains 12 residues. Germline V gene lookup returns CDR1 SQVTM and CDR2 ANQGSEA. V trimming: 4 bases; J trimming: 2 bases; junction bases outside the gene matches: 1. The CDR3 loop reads CSVGAGAYEQYF. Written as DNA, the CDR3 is TGCAGCGTTGGAGCGGGAGCCTACGAGCAGTACTTC.

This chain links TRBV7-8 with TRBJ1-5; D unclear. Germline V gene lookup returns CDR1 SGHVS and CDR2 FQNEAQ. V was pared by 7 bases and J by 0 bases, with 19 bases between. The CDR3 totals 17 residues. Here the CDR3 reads CASTWESDAYSNQPQHF. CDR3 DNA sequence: TGTGCCAGCACCTGGGAGTCAGATGCTTATAGCAATCAGCCCCAGCATTTT.

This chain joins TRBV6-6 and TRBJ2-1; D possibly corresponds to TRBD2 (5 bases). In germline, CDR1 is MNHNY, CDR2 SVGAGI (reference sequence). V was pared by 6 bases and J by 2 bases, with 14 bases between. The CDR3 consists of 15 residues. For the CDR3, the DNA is TGTGCCAGCAGCTCCGGGAATCCCGCCTACAATGAGCAGTTCTTC. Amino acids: CASSSGNPAYNEQFF.

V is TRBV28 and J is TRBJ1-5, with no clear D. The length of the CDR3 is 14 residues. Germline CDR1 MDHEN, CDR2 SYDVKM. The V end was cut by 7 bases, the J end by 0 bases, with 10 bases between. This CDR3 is CASISPPSNQPQHF. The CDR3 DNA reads TGTGCCAGCATCTCTCCCCCTAGCAATCAGCCCCAGCATTTT.

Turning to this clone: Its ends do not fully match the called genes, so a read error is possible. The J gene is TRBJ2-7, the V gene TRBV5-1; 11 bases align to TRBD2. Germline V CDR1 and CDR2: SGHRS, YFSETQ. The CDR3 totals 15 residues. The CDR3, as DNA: TGTGCCAGCAGCCCGGGACTAGCGGTAACCTACGAGCAGTACTTC. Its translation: CASSPGLAVTYEQYF.

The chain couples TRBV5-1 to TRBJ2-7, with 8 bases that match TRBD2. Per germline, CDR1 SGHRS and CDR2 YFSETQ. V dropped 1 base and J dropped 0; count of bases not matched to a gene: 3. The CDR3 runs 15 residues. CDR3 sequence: CASSLSGRASYEQYF. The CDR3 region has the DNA TGCGCCAGCAGCTTGTCCGGGAGGGCCTCCTACGAGCAGTACTTC.

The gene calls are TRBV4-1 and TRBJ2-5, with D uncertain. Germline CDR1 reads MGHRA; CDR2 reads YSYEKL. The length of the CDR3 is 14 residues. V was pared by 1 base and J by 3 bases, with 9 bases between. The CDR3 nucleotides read TGCGCCAGCAGCCAAGTACCGGCAGAAGAGACCCAGTACTTC. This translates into CASSQVPAEETQYF.

CDR3 protein: CASSLAQPQHF. DNA of the CDR3: TGTGCCAGCAGTTTAGCTCAGCCCCAGCATTTT. The gene calls are TRBV28 and TRBJ1-5; no clear D gene. There are 11 residues in the CDR3. Germline CDR1 and CDR2: MDHEN and SYDVKM. Trimming pared 2 bases from V and 6 bases from J, leaving 2 bases between.

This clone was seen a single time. CDR3 nucleotide sequence: TGTGCCAGTAGTATTGTAATGGCTGGGAATGAAGCTTTCTTT. Translating gives CASSIVMAGNEAFF. The rearrangement links TRBV19 to TRBJ1-1, with unresolved D. The CDR3 loop spans 14 amino acids. The ends were cut back, 3 bases at V and 7 bases at J, with 15 bases in the middle. The germline V gene has CDR1 LNHDA and CDR2 SQIVND (reference sequence).

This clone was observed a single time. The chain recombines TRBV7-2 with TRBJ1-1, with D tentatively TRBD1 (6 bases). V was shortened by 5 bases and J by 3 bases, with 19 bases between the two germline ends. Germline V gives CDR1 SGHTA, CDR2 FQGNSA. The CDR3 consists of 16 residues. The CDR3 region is CASSPQSRDTYTEAFF. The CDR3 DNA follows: TGTGCCAGCAGCCCTCAGTCCCGGGACACCTACACTGAAGCTTTCTTT.

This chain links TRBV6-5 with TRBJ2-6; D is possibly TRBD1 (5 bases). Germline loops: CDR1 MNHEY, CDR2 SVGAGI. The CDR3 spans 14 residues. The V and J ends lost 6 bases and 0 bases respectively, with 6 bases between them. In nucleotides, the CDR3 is TGTGCCAGCAGGACAGACTCTGGGGCCAACGTCCTGACTTTC. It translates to CASRTDSGANVLTF.

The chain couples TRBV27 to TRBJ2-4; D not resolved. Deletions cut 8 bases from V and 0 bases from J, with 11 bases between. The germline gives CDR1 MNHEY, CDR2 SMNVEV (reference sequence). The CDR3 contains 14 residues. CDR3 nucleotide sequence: TGTGCCAGCTCAGCAGACCTAGCCAAAAACATTCAGTACTTC. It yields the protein CASSADLAKNIQYF.

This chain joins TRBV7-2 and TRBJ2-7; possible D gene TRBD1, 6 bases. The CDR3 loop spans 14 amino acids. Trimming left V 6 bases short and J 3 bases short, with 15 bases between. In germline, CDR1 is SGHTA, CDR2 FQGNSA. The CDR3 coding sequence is TGTGCCAGCAGTCAACCCAACAGGGTCTACGAGCAGTACTTC. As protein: CASSQPNRVYEQYF.

The DNA for the CDR3 is TGTGCCAGCAGTGAGTTTACTTACAGTGGGCAGTACTTC. It translates to CASSEFTYSGQYF. This chain connects TRBV25-1 to TRBJ2-7; D is undetermined. This CDR3 is built from 13 residues. Germline values: CDR1 MGHDK, CDR2 SYGVNS. Deletions cut 3 bases from V and 9 bases from J, with 15 bases between.

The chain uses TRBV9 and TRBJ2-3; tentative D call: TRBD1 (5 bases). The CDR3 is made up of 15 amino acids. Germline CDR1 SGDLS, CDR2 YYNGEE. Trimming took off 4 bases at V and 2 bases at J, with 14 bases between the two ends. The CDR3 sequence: CASSPFRVPTDTQYF. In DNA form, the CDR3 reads TGTGCCAGCAGCCCCTTCAGGGTCCCCACAGATACGCAGTATTTT.

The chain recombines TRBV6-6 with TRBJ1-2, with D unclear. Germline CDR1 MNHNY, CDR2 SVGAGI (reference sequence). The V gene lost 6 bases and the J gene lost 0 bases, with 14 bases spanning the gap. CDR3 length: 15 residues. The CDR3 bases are TGTGCCAGCAGCATACCAGGAGACGCTAACTATGGCTACACCTTC. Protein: CASSIPGDANYGYTF.

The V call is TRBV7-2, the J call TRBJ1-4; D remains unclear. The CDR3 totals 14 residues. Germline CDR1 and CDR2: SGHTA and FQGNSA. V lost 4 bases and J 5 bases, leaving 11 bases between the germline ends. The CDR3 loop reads CASSYSALNEKLFF. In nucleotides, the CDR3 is TGTGCCAGCAGCTACAGCGCCCTAAATGAAAAACTGTTTTTT.

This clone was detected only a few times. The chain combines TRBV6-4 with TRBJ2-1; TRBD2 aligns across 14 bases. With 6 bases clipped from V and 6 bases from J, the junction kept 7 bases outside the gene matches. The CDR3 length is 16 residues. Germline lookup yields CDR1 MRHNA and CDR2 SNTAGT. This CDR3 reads CASSTGTSGGGNEQFF. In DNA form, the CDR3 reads TGTGCCAGCAGCACAGGGACTAGCGGGGGAGGCAATGAGCAGTTCTTC.

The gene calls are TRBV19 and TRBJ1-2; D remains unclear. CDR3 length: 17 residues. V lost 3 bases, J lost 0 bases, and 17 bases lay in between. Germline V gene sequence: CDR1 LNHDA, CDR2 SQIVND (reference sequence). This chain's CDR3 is CASSIGFGRTPNYGYTF. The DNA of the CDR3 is TGTGCCAGTAGTATTGGATTCGGGCGCACCCCTAACTATGGCTACACCTTC.

The CDR3 protein is CAWDEKPGYEQYF. For the CDR3, the DNA is TGTGCCTGGGATGAGAAGCCAGGCTACGAGCAGTACTTC. The chain uses TRBV30 and TRBJ2-7; no clear D. Germline CDR1 reads GTSNPN; CDR2 reads SVGIG (reference sequence). CDR3 length: 13 residues. Trimming removed 5 bases from V and 3 bases from J, with 14 bases in between.